One TCR beta chain is described in this entry. Sequencing was performed with immunoSEQ multiplex PCR; in TCRdb, only in-frame clones are kept and a portion is missing. Among roughly 210,000 clones listed, around 84% were seen once. Germline CDR1 is MNHNS and CDR2 is SASEGT. This CDR3 is 14 amino acids long. Trimming removed 3 bases at V and 4 bases at J, with 12 bases between. The sample belongs to a study of blood T cell repertoires in COVID-19. The gene calls are TRBV6-1 and TRBJ1-2; weak D call: TRBD1 (5 bases). The source is a woman older than 75 with COVID-19, enrolled during active disease. The material sequenced was peripheral blood. The CDR3 DNA is TGTGCCAGCAGTGAGAATACAGGTCTCTATGGCTACACCTTC. Amino acid sequence: CASSENTGLYGYTF.